A selection of T cell receptor beta chains follows, all from one sample in a study of blood T cell repertoires in COVID-19. Generated by immunoSEQ multiplex PCR, the TCRdb table keeps only in-frame clones and is missing some. The sample holds approximately 220,000 clones, about four fifths seen once. The sequencing input was peripheral blood. These receptors were taken from a woman aged 45 to 65 with acute or convalescent COVID-19. Both conserved end residues are part of each CDR3. The D gene is left open where the match is weak. The size of a clone is reported for some rows only, either as once, few or many, or as a class for expanded clones.

.	TRBJ2-5	.	TRBV7-8	TGTGCCAGCACCCTGCACAAGGACTTCCAAGAGACCCAGTACTTC	CASTLHKDFQETQYF
.	TRBJ2-7	.	TRBV19	TGTGCCAGTAGTATGCAGGGTTCTTACGAGCAGTACTTC	CASSMQGSYEQYF
TRBD2	TRBJ2-7	.	TRBV27	TGTGCCAGCAAACCCGGGACTAGCGGGAGCTACGAGCAGTACTTC	CASKPGTSGSYEQYF
TRBD1	TRBJ1-1	.	TRBV15	TGTGCCACCAGCAGAGGGACAGGTGATAACACTGAAGCTTTCTTT	CATSRGTGDNTEAFF
TRBD2	TRBJ2-2	.	TRBV11-2	TGTGCCAGCAGCTTAGATCTGACTAGCGGAGGAACGGGCGGGGAGCTGTTTTTT	CASSLDLTSGGTGGELFF
TRBD2	TRBJ2-2	.	TRBV7-2	TGTGCCAGCAGCCCGGGACTAGCGGACACCGGGGAGCTGTTTTTT	CASSPGLADTGELFF
.	TRBJ2-5	.	TRBV5-1	TGCGCCAGCAGCTATGGAGCTAGCGTCCAAGAGACCCAGTACTTC	CASSYGASVQETQYF
TRBD2	TRBJ2-2	.	TRBV14	TGTGCCAGCACCTCAAGCTCGACTAGCGGGAGGGGGGACACCGGGGAGCTGTTTTTT	CASTSSSTSGRGDTGELFF
.	TRBJ2-1	.	TRBV7-9	TGTGCCAGCAGCTTAGGCGCTAGCTGTCTCTTC	CASSLGASCLF
.	TRBJ2-5	.	TRBV11-3	TGTGCCAGCAGCTTAGTTCGTGCGGGTTCCCAAGAGACCCAGTACTTC	CASSLVRAGSQETQYF
.	TRBJ2-7	.	TRBV9	TGTGCCAGCAGCGTAGGTGGGGGGGCAACGTACGAGCAGTACTTC	CASSVGGGATYEQYF
TRBD1	TRBJ2-6	.	TRBV5-6	TGTGCCAGCAGCTGGTGGACAGGTACTGGGGCCAACGTCCTGACTTTC	CASSWWTGTGANVLTF
TRBD2	TRBJ2-1	.	TRBV29-1	TGCAGCGTTGGGACTAGCGGGAGTCCCCAGTACAATGAGCAGTTCTTC	CSVGTSGSPQYNEQFF
TRBD2	TRBJ2-7	.	TRBV19	TGTGCCAGTAGTAAAGCGGGAGGGGCCTACGAGCAGTACTTC	CASSKAGGAYEQYF
TRBD2	TRBJ2-1	.	TRBV6-4	TGTGCCAGCAGTGTTCTGGCGGGAGGTTACAATGAGCAGTTCTTC	CASSVLAGGYNEQFF
.	TRBJ2-3	.	TRBV29-1	TGCAGCGTTGAAGGAGGGCTGGGGGATACGCAGTATTTT	CSVEGGLGDTQYF
TRBD1	TRBJ1-4	once	TRBV27	TGTGCCAGCAGTTTGACAGGGGGTGGTGGAAAACTGTTTTTT	CASSLTGGGGKLFF
.	TRBJ1-2	few	TRBV2	TGTGCCAGCAGTGAGCAGGGAAGGGGCGGCTACACCTTC	CASSEQGRGGYTF
.	TRBJ1-2	.	TRBV9	TGTGCCAGCAGGGGAGGTCAAGGGCCCTATGGCTACACCTTC	CASRGGQGPYGYTF
TRBD2	TRBJ2-7	once	TRBV19	TGTGCCAGTAGTATAAGCGGGACGAGCTCCTACGAGCAGTACTTC	CASSISGTSSYEQYF
.	TRBJ1-4	.	TRBV2	TGTGCCAGCAGGCGCAATACAGGACCCAATGAAAAACTGTTTTTT	CASRRNTGPNEKLFF
TRBD2	TRBJ2-1	.	TRBV27	TGTGCCAGCAGTCTAGCGGGAGGGCCCTCACAGTTCTTC	CASSLAGGPSQFF
.	TRBJ1-4	once	TRBV3-1/TRBV3-2	TGTGCCAGCAACTCAATGGGGGGGGCTAATGAAAAACTGTTTTTT	CASNSMGGANEKLFF
TRBD2	TRBJ2-2	.	TRBV27	TGTGCCAGCAGTTTATCGTCTAGCGGGAGCCCGAACACCGGGGAGCTGTTTTTT	CASSLSSSGSPNTGELFF
.	TRBJ2-7	.	TRBV7-9	TGTGCCAGCAGCTTAGGCGGGGACGAGGGGTACTTC	CASSLGGDEGYF
.	TRBJ1-4	.	TRBV10-3	TGTGCCATCAGTGAGGAGAACCCAACAACTAATGAAAAACTGTTTTTT	CAISEENPTTNEKLFF
TRBD1	TRBJ1-3	.	TRBV12-3/TRBV12-4	TGTGCCAGCGAACAGGGGGCTGGAAACACCATATATTTT	CASEQGAGNTIYF
TRBD2	TRBJ2-7	.	TRBV4-2	TGTGCCAGCAGCCAAGGGACTAGCGGATACTACGAGCAGTACTTC	CASSQGTSGYYEQYF
.	TRBJ2-7	.	TRBV18	TGTGCCAGCTCACCAAGCGGGAGTCAGGGGGACTACGAGCAGTACTTC	CASSPSGSQGDYEQYF
.	TRBJ2-2	.	TRBV5-1	TGCGCCAGCAGCTTGGACTCTATTACCGGGGAGCTGTTTTTT	CASSLDSITGELFF
.	TRBJ2-2	.	TRBV6-5	TGTGCCAGCAGTTCTACTACCGGGGAGCTGTTTTTT	CASSSTTGELFF
TRBD2	TRBJ2-7	.	TRBV28	TGTGCCAGCAGAAAAGCGGGAGGGCGAAACGCCTACGAGCAGTACTTC	CASRKAGGRNAYEQYF
.	TRBJ1-4	.	TRBV27	TGTGCCAGCAGTGGCGCAGGCCCAACTAATGAAAAACTGTTTTTT	CASSGAGPTNEKLFF
TRBD1	TRBJ2-2	.	TRBV19	TGTGCCAGTAGTACGGGGGACAGGTACTACTATGCGAACACCGGGGAGCTGTTTTTT	CASSTGDRYYYANTGELFF
TRBD2	TRBJ2-7	.	TRBV5-1	TGCGCCAGCAGCCAACAGACTAGCGGGAGCGAGCAGTACTTC	CASSQQTSGSEQYF
.	TRBJ2-7	.	TRBV11-2	TGTGCCAGCAGCTTAGAGAGGTGGGCCTACGAGCAGTACTTC	CASSLERWAYEQYF
TRBD2	TRBJ2-1	.	TRBV11-3	TGTGCCAGCAGCTTACGACAGGGACTAGCGGGAGGGGGGCAGTTCTTC	CASSLRQGLAGGGQFF
.	TRBJ2-1	.	TRBV6-5	TGTGCCAGCGGGCAGGCCAATGAGCAGTTCTTC	CASGQANEQFF
.	TRBJ1-5	.	TRBV6-2/TRBV6-3	TGTGCCAGCAGTTACGGGACTGCCAATGTGGGGCCCCAGCATTTT	CASSYGTANVGPQHF
.	TRBJ1-5	.	TRBV5-5	TGTGCCAGCAGCAGGGGGGGGGAGAGGAGCAATCAGCCCCAGCATTTT	CASSRGGERSNQPQHF
TRBD1	TRBJ2-1	.	TRBV19	TGTGCCAGTAGCGCCACCCGGGACAGGGGGCCCTCACGGCCACATAGTGAGCAGTTCTTC	CASSATRDRGPSRPHSEQFF
TRBD2	TRBJ2-7	.	TRBV9	TGTGCCAGCAGTGCACCGGAGCTAGCGGGAACCCACGAGCAGTACTTC	CASSAPELAGTHEQYF
TRBD2	TRBJ2-3	.	TRBV6-5	TGTGCCAGCAGCGGTACTAGCGGCACAGATACGCAGTATTTT	CASSGTSGTDTQYF
TRBD2	TRBJ2-1	.	TRBV5-1	TGCGCCAGCAGGATAAGACTAGCGGAATACAATGAGCAGTTCTTC	CASRIRLAEYNEQFF
.	TRBJ2-7	few	TRBV2	TGTGCCAGCAGTGAATCGGGGGCCTACGAGCAGTACTTC	CASSESGAYEQYF